These 8 T cell receptor beta chains came from one sample sequenced in a study of kidney transplant recipient with SARS-CoV-2 infection. TCRdb ran MiXCR on the reads and lists one entry per CDR3 protein. The sample records some 220,000 distinct CDR3 sequences, around 26% being singletons. Specimen: a blood sample, collected at baseline and around day 120 from a kidney transplant recipient. All receptors derive from a male patient aged 25 to 39 who had COVID-19 and was a kidney transplant recipient. Some T cells may be transferred from the graft donor.

This clonotype was seen ten or more times. The chain is built from TRBV7-8 and TRBJ2-7; the D gene is possibly TRBD1 (6 bases). Trimming shortened V by 7 bases and J by 3 bases, and 10 bases separated the two germline ends. Germline V CDR1 and CDR2: SGHVS, FQNEAQ. This CDR3 spans 12 amino acids. CDR3 region: CASKQGVYEQYF. Here the CDR3 DNA reads TGTGCCAGCAAACAGGGTGTCTACGAGCAGTACTTC.

In the case of this clonotype: A much larger clonotype is one base distant, so this may be a read error. The V and J genes are TRBV28 and TRBJ2-4, with D perhaps being TRBD1 or TRBD2 (7 bases each). The J call may be faulty, since TRBJ2-1 better matches the DNA end. The CDR3 loop spans 13 amino acids. Germline loops: CDR1 MDHEN, CDR2 SYDVKM. CDR3 sequence (DNA): TGTGCCAGCACCAGGGGAGGGGGCAATGGGCAGTTCTTC. Translation: CASTRGGGNGQFF.

In regard to this clonotype: This could be a read error, since a much larger clone is one nucleotide away. V usage is TRBV7-8 and J usage is TRBJ2-7; unclear D gene. The J call may be wrong; the DNA end is better matched by TRBJ2-5. The CDR3 covers 15 residues. CDR1 is SGHVS and CDR2 is FQNEAQ in the germline V gene. The CDR3 DNA reads TGTGCCAGCAGCTTGCTCGTCAGAATCCTGGAGACCCAGTACTTC. Protein: CASSLLVRILETQYF.

About this clonotype itself: This may be a read error, as it is one base from a much larger clone. V is TRBV9 and J is TRBJ2-6; a possible D gene is TRBD1 (5 bases). CDR1 and CDR2 from the germline V gene are SGDLS and YYNGEE. The CDR3 is made up of 16 amino acids. DNA for the CDR3: TGTACCAGCAGCGCCAGGGATTTAACTGGGGCCAACGTCCTGACTTTC. Protein sequence: CTSSARDLTGANVLTF.

This clonotype was recorded many times. The gene calls are TRBV6-8 and TRBJ2-1; 13 positions agree with TRBD2. Per germline, CDR1 MNHGY and CDR2 SAAAGT. Losses at the gene ends were 9 bases for V and 7 bases for J; bases not matched to a gene: 9. The CDR3 has 15 residues. As DNA, the CDR3 is TGTGCCAGTCCGGTCGGGACTAGCGGGATTAATGAGCAGTTCTTC. Translated, it gives CASPVGTSGINEQFF.

Details on this clonotype: The CDR3 end shows no conserved phenylalanine or tryptophan, and so a read error is likely. The DNA is left out, because the CDR3 cannot be placed on it with certainty; the CDR3 is given as TCRdb lists it. This chain joins TRBV12-2 and TRBJ1-2; TRBD1, the table's D call, was not compared with the DNA. TRBV12-2 is reported as a pseudogene. The CDR3 contains 17 residues when both ends are counted. The CDR3 is CASRTGRTPRKTYGYTL.

This clonotype has at least ten counts. J is TRBJ1-2 and V is TRBV25-1, with D uncertain. The CDR3 contains 17 residues. CDR1 and CDR2 (germline): MGHDK, SYGVNS. V lost 5 bases and J 4 bases, leaving 23 bases between the germline ends. The CDR3: CASSWHRELGKTYGYTF. The CDR3 nucleotides are TGTGCCAGCAGTTGGCATAGAGAACTGGGAAAGACCTATGGCTACACCTTC.

This clonotype has more than one count but fewer than ten. This chain joins TRBV21-1 and TRBJ2-4; TRBD1 is the table's D call, not checked against the DNA. TRBV21-1 is labeled a pseudogene. This CDR3 comprises 17 residues. The chain's CDR3 is CASSLCLATQRKNIQYF. As DNA, the CDR3 is TGTGCCAGCAGTCTCTGTCTAGCTACGCAAAGAAAAAACATTCAGTACTTC.